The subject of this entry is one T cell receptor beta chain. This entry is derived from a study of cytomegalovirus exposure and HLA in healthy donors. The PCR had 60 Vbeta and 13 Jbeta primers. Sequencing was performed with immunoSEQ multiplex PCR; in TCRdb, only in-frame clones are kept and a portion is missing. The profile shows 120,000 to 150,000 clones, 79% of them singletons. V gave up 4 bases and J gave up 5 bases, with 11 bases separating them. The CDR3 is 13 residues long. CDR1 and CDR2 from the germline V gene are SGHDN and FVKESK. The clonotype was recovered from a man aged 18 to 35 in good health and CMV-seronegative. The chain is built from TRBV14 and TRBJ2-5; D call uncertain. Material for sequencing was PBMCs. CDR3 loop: CASSPRGAETQYF. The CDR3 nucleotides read TGTGCCAGCAGCCCCCGCGGAGCGGAGACCCAGTACTTC.